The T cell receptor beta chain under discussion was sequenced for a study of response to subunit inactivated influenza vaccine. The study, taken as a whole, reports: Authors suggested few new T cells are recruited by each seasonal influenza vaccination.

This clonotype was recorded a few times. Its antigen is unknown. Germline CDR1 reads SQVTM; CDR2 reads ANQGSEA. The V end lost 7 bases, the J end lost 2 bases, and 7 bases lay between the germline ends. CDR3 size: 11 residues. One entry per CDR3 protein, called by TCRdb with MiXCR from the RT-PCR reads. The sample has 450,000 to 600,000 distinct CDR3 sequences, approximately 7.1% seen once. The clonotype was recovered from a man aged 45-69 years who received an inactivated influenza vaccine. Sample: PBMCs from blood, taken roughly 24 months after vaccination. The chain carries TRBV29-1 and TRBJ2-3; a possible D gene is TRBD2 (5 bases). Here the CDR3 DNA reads TGCAGCGGCGGGCTCACAGATACGCAGTATTTT. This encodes CSGGLTDTQYF.